The 6 T cell receptor beta chains below were found in one sample sequenced in a study of siplizumab effects on memory and regulatory T cells. The protocol was immunoSEQ multiplex PCR, while the TCRdb copy is restricted to in-frame clones and leaves out a portion. The sample holds 50,000 to 55,000 clones, over 90% seen once. Material for sequencing was CD8+ T cells sorted from blood. Receptors were obtained from a human donor in good health.

This clone has a handful of counts. The chain recombines TRBV7-9 with TRBJ1-4; D gene unclear. Germline CDR1 is SEHNR and CDR2 is FQNEAQ (reference sequence). The V end was cut by 2 bases, the J end by 8 bases, with 6 bases between. CDR3 size: 12 residues. CDR3 sequence: CASSLTDEKLFF. CDR3 bases: TGTGCCAGCAGCTTAACGGACGAAAAACTGTTTTTT.

The rearrangement links TRBV28 to TRBJ2-1, with a weak D call TRBD2 (5 bases). Germline V CDR1 and CDR2: MDHEN, SYDVKM. The length of the CDR3 is 15 residues. The V end lost 3 bases, the J end lost 3 bases, and 12 bases lay between the germline ends. CDR3 sequence (DNA): TGTGCCAGCAGTTTCCGTGGGAGACTCTACAATGAGCAGTTCTTC. As protein: CASSFRGRLYNEQFF.

The rearrangement links TRBV1 to TRBJ2-7; TRBD2 was called by the table and not checked on the DNA. TRBV1 is reported as a pseudogene. The CDR3 runs 15 residues. The CDR3 is CTSSQGRGPSYEQYF. DNA for the CDR3: TGCACCAGCAGCCAAGGGCGGGGCCCCTCCTACGAGCAGTACTTC.

This clone was recorded only once. The chain uses TRBV11-2 and TRBJ2-5, with 8 bases fitting TRBD2. The assigned J gene may be wrong: the sequence end matches TRBJ2-7 better. CDR1 is SGHAT and CDR2 is FQNNGV in the germline V gene. The CDR3 extends over 14 amino acids. CDR3 sequence (DNA): TGTGCCAGCAGCTCGGGACTAGGAGACTACGAGCAGTACTTC. Translation: CASSSGLGDYEQYF.

This clone has a single count. V gene TRBV19 combines with J gene TRBJ2-6; 10 positions agree with TRBD1. The V and J ends lost 5 bases and 4 bases, in that order; junction bases with no gene match: 8. The CDR3 covers 17 residues. Germline V gives CDR1 LNHDA, CDR2 SQIVND (reference sequence). The chain's CDR3 is CASSSRTGGRGANVLTF. The CDR3 nucleotides read TGTGCCAGTAGTTCTCGGACAGGGGGAAGAGGGGCCAACGTCCTGACTTTC. The variable domain in full, completed from reference TRBV19 and TRBJ2-6, reads DGGITQSPKYLFRKEGQNVTLSCEQNLNHDAMYWYRQDPGQGLRLIYYSQIVNDFQKGDIAEGYSVSREKKESFPLTVTSAQKNPTAFYLCASSSRTGGRGANVLTFGAGSRLTVL.

The V gene is TRBV5-4, the J gene TRBJ2-5; D not certain. Per the germline V gene, CDR1 is SGHNT and CDR2 is YYREEE (reference sequence). This CDR3 comprises 11 residues. Trimming removed 1 base at V and 5 bases at J, with 3 bases between. Here the CDR3 DNA reads TGTGCCAGCAGCTTGAGGGAGACCCAGTACTTC. This translates into CASSLRETQYF.